Below are 20 T cell receptor beta chains sequenced from a single sample in a study of cytomegalovirus exposure and HLA in healthy donors. Amplification used 60 Vbeta primers and 13 Jbeta primers. Sequencing was performed with immunoSEQ multiplex PCR; in TCRdb, only in-frame clones are kept and a portion is missing. In the table there are 43,000 or so clones, roughly 60% of which are singletons. The sequenced sample was PBMCs. All receptors derive from a human donor in good health.

This clone was picked up a small number of times. The chain carries TRBV7-2 and TRBJ2-3; 7 positions agree with TRBD2. Germline loops: CDR1 SGHTA, CDR2 FQGNSA. The CDR3 consists of 16 residues. V shed 1 base, J shed 0 bases, and the junction held 4 bases outside the gene matches. The CDR3 DNA reads as TGTGCCAGCAGCTTAGTCGGGGGGAGCAGCACAGATACGCAGTATTTT. It is translated as CASSLVGGSSTDTQYF.

V usage is TRBV10-2 and J usage is TRBJ1-5, with D possibly being TRBD1 (5 bases). Deletions cut 2 bases from V and 6 bases from J, with 14 bases between. Germline V gives CDR1 WSHSY, CDR2 SAAADI. The CDR3 consists of 15 residues. The CDR3 nucleotides read TGCGCCAGCAGTGAGGCAGGGATTTTCGCTCAGCCCCAGCATTTT. Amino acids: CASSEAGIFAQPQHF.

The rearrangement uses TRBV7-9 and TRBJ2-7; 7 bases line up with TRBD1. Trimming took 5 bases from V and 2 from J; bases not matched to a gene: 6. CDR1 SEHNR and CDR2 FQNEAQ come from the germline V gene (reference sequence). This CDR3 comprises 14 residues. The CDR3 coding sequence is TGTGCCAGCAGCACAACAGGGGTACCCTACGAGCAGTACTTC. Amino acids: CASSTTGVPYEQYF.

This clone showed up just once. This rearrangement joins TRBV9 to TRBJ1-5, with 9 bases lining up with TRBD1. The CDR3 contains 14 residues. After removal of 0 bases from V and 7 bases from J, the junction contained 2 bases not matched to a gene. CDR1 and CDR2 (germline): SGDLS, YYNGEE. The CDR3 protein is CASSVGQGGQPQHF. CDR3 sequence (DNA): TGTGCCAGCAGCGTAGGACAGGGGGGGCAGCCCCAGCATTTT.

This clone has a handful of counts. The rearrangement links TRBV29-1 to TRBJ2-3; a weak D match, TRBD2 (5 bases). The V gene lost 4 bases and the J gene lost 4 bases, with 9 bases spanning the gap. Germline CDR1 is SQVTM and CDR2 is ANQGSEA. The CDR3 consists of 12 residues. CDR3 residues: CSVVRGADTQYF. DNA of the CDR3: TGCAGCGTTGTTCGGGGTGCAGATACGCAGTATTTT.

The chain carries TRBV2 and TRBJ1-6; 8 bases align to TRBD1. The ends lost 5 bases at V and 8 bases at J; junction bases unmatched: 8. The CDR3 runs to 15 residues. CDR1 and CDR2 from the germline V gene are SNHLY and FYNNEI. CDR3 nucleotide sequence: TGTGCCAGCAGTCTCGGACAGGGAAATTATTCACCCCTCCACTTT. Its translation is CASSLGQGNYSPLHF.

V and J are TRBV29-1 and TRBJ1-5; tentatively, D is TRBD1 (5 bases). V lost 7 bases and J lost 3, with 13 bases in between. Germline V gives CDR1 SQVTM, CDR2 ANQGSEA. The CDR3 runs 13 residues. CDR3 region: CSGNRLYNQPQHF. The CDR3, as DNA: TGCAGCGGGAACAGGCTTTACAATCAGCCCCAGCATTTT.

The chain is built from TRBV10-2 and TRBJ2-3; D is perhaps TRBD2 (6 bases). V lost 6 bases and J lost 0, with 10 bases in between. The CDR3 is 14 residues long. Germline V gives CDR1 WSHSY, CDR2 SAAADI. The CDR3 nucleotides read TGCGCCAGCAGGCGGGGTGCTAGCACAGATACGCAGTATTTT. Amino acid sequence: CASRRGASTDTQYF.

The V call is TRBV5-1, the J call TRBJ2-2; a weak D match, TRBD2 (6 bases). The CDR3 runs 15 residues. Trimming removed 4 bases from V and 2 bases from J, with 12 bases in between. CDR1 is SGHRS and CDR2 is YFSETQ in the germline V gene. The CDR3 region is CASSVGTPNTGELFF. CDR3 bases: TGCGCCAGCAGCGTCGGGACTCCTAACACCGGGGAGCTGTTTTTT.

This clone appeared a few times. The V and J genes are TRBV7-2 and TRBJ1-6; the match to TRBD1 covers 8 bases. Germline trimming cut 8 bases from V and 7 bases from J; bases unmatched to any gene: 4. The CDR3 length is 13 residues. Germline CDR1 and CDR2: SGHTA and FQGNSA. The CDR3 bases are TGTGCCAGCGGCGACAGGGGAAATTCACCCCTCCACTTT. As protein: CASGDRGNSPLHF.

V and J are TRBV5-1 and TRBJ2-1, with 11 bases that match TRBD2. The J segment lost 8 bases and the V segment lost 4 bases, leaving 11 bases of the junction unmatched. The length of the CDR3 is 16 residues. The germline CDR1 and CDR2 sequences are SGHRS and YFSETQ. The chain's CDR3 is CASSPLAGGMGDEQFF. CDR3 coding DNA: TGCGCCAGCAGCCCCTTAGCGGGGGGGATGGGTGATGAGCAGTTCTTC.

This sequence joins TRBV19 and TRBJ1-2, with 7 bases lining up with TRBD1. CDR1 and CDR2 (germline): LNHDA, SQIVND (reference sequence). V lost 6 bases, J lost 6 bases, and 7 bases stayed unmatched. There are 13 residues in the CDR3. This chain's CDR3 is CASRETGTHGYTF. Written as DNA, the CDR3 is TGTGCCAGTAGGGAGACAGGGACCCATGGCTACACCTTC.

The chain couples TRBV11-2 to TRBJ2-6, with 7 bases aligning to TRBD1. The CDR3 is 16 amino acids. Germline CDR1 SGHAT, CDR2 FQNNGV. After removal of 4 bases from V and 4 bases from J, the junction contained 7 bases not matched to a gene. The CDR3 sequence is CASSSSRGPGANVLTF. For the CDR3, the DNA is TGTGCCAGCAGCTCCTCGAGGGGGCCAGGGGCCAACGTCCTGACTTTC.

The chain uses TRBV14 and TRBJ1-3; no definite D call. V dropped 0 bases and J dropped 2 bases, with 11 bases sitting between them. Germline V CDR1 and CDR2: SGHDN, FVKESK. This CDR3 comprises 16 residues. The CDR3 here is CASSQDLPVTGNTIYF. The CDR3 nucleotides read TGTGCCAGCAGCCAAGATCTTCCAGTCACTGGAAACACCATATATTTT.

The V gene is TRBV10-3, the J gene TRBJ2-3, with 10 positions matching TRBD2. Germline V gives CDR1 ENHRY, CDR2 SYGVKD. The CDR3 runs 13 residues. V shed 11 bases, J shed 3 bases, and the junction held 5 bases outside the gene matches. The CDR3 DNA sequence: TGTGCCTCATTAGCGGGGGGTACAGATACGCAGTATTTT. Translated, it gives CASLAGGTDTQYF.

The chain employs TRBV20-1 and TRBJ2-5; D is unclear. This CDR3 has 11 amino acids. V was pared by 2 bases and J by 5 bases, with 6 bases between. Germline lookup yields CDR1 DFQATT and CDR2 SNEGSKA (reference sequence). The CDR3 is CSARLRETQYF. For the CDR3, the DNA is TGCAGTGCTAGACTCAGGGAGACCCAGTACTTC.

The chain links TRBV10-2 to TRBJ2-2; TRBD2 agrees at 10 bases. The CDR3 is made up of 14 amino acids. The trim removed 6 bases at V and 6 bases at J, leaving 4 bases unmatched. Germline lookup yields CDR1 WSHSY and CDR2 SAAADI. The CDR3 reads CASRASGGPGELFF. The CDR3 region has the DNA TGCGCCAGCAGAGCTAGCGGGGGTCCCGGGGAGCTGTTTTTT.

The rearrangement links TRBV9 to TRBJ2-1; no reliable D call. The CDR3 consists of 14 residues. Deletions cut 4 bases from V and 0 bases from J, with 8 bases between. Germline CDR1 SGDLS, CDR2 YYNGEE. In DNA, the CDR3 is TGTGCCAGCAGCCCCCGGAGCTCCTACAATGAGCAGTTCTTC. This codes for CASSPRSSYNEQFF.

The chain employs TRBV28 and TRBJ1-6, with D unclear. The ends were cut back, 5 bases at V and 6 bases at J, with 14 bases in the middle. This CDR3 has 15 amino acids. CDR1 and CDR2 (germline): MDHEN, SYDVKM. This chain's CDR3 is CASSSDSSSNSPLHF. Here the CDR3 DNA reads TGTGCCAGCAGTAGTGACTCAAGCTCTAATTCACCCCTCCACTTT.

The chain is built from TRBV4-1 and TRBJ1-1, with 12 bases aligning to TRBD1. Germline V gives CDR1 MGHRA, CDR2 YSYEKL. V shed 4 bases, J shed 6 bases, and the junction held 12 bases outside the gene matches. CDR3 size: 17 residues. The CDR3 coding sequence is TGCGCCAGCAGCCCCACGGGACAGGGGGCCCCACGCCCTGAAGCTTTCTTT. It encodes CASSPTGQGAPRPEAFF.